This entry is about one T cell receptor (beta chain). Its antigen is unknown. Assay used: immunoSEQ multiplex PCR; TCRdb lists only in-frame clones, some missing. The sample carries about 41,000 clones, 55% to 75% recorded once. The V gene lost 4 bases and the J gene lost 3 bases, with 10 bases spanning the gap. CDR1 SEHNR and CDR2 FQNEAQ come from the germline V gene (reference sequence). The CDR3 covers 14 residues. The data stem from a study of vaccination effects on CD4 cells after COVID-19. Study findings and constraints: The study enrolled few convalescent patients and sampled no early post-infection timepoints. The study found that only 1 of 255 vaccine-induced clones from healthy vaccinees cross-reacted with common cold coronaviruses.

Pools of viral peptides were used by the ViraFEST assay to expand antigen-specific CD4+ T cells ahead of sequencing. Once cultured for 10 days, the cells underwent separation to obtain CD4+ T cells. None of these healthy vaccinees had been infected with SARS-CoV-2 before vaccination. V is TRBV7-9 and J is TRBJ1-3; no firm D call. This receptor was identified in a human donor who received a COVID-19 vaccine. The sequencing used CD4+ T cells from PBMCs cultured with HCoV-OC43 spike peptides, collected before COVID-19 vaccination. The subset: HCoV-OC43 spike overlapping peptide pool stimulation. The CDR3 coding sequence is TGTGCCAGCAGCTCCATTTCATTTGGAAACACCATATATTTT. Protein product: CASSSISFGNTIYF.